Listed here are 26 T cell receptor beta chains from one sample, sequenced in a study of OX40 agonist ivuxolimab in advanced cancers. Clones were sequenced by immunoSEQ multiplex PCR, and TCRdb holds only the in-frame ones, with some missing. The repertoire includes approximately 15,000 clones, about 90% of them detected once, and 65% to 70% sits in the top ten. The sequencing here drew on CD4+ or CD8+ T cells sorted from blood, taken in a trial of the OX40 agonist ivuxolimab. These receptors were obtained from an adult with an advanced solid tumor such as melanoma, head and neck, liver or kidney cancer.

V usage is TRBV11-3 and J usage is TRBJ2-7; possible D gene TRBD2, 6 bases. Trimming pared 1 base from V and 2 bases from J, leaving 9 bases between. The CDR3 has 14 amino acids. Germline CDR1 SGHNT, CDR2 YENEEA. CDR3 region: CASSLGGNTYEQYF. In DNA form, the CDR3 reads TGTGCCAGCAGCTTAGGCGGGAATACCTACGAGCAGTACTTC. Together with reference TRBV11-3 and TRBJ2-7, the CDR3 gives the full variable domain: EAGVVQSPRYKIIEKKQPVAFWCNPISGHNTLYWYLQNLGQGPELLIRYENEEAVDDSQLPKDRFSAERLKGVDSTLKIQPAELGDSAVYLCASSLGGNTYEQYFGPGTRLTVT.

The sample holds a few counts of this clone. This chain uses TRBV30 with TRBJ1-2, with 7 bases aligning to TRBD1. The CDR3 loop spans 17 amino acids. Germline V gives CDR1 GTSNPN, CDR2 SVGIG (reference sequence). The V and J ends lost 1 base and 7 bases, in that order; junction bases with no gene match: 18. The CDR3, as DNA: TGTGCCTGGAGTGACTCCCCGGACAGGCCGAAGATTTTTGGCTACACCTTC. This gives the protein CAWSDSPDRPKIFGYTF.

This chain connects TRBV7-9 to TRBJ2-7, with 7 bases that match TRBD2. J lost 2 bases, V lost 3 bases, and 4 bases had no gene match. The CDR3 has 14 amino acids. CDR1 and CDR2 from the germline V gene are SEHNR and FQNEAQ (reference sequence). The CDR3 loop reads CASSLGGRPYEQYF. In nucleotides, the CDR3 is TGTGCCAGCAGCTTGGGCGGGAGACCCTACGAGCAGTACTTC.

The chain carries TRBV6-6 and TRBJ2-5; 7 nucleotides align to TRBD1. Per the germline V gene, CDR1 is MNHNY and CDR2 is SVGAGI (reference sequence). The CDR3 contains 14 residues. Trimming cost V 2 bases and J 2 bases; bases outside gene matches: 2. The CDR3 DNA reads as TGTGCCAGCAGTTACCCGGACAGGCAAGAGACCCAGTACTTC. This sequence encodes CASSYPDRQETQYF.

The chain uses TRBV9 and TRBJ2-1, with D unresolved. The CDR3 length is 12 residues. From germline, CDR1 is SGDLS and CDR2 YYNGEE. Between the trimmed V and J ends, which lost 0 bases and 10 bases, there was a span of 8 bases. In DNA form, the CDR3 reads TGTGCCAGCAGCGTAGTGAGCCAAGAGCAGTTCTTC. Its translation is CASSVVSQEQFF.

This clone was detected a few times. DNA of the CDR3: TGTGCCAGCAGCGTACCTGGGCGCACAGATACGCAGTATTTT. Amino acids: CASSVPGRTDTQYF. This chain uses TRBV9 with TRBJ2-3, with no clear D. Between the trimmed V and J ends, which lost 1 base and 1 base, there was a span of 7 bases. Germline V lookup: CDR1 SGDLS, CDR2 YYNGEE. This CDR3 contains 14 residues.

In nucleotides, the CDR3 is TGTGCCAGCAGTGAATGGGCAGGGCAAGAGACCCAGTACTTC. Its protein is CASSEWAGQETQYF. The chain has TRBV6-5 and TRBJ2-5, with D possibly matching TRBD1 (5 bases). Germline assignment: CDR1 MNHEY and CDR2 SVGAGI. The CDR3 covers 14 residues. V was cut by 5 bases and J by 2 bases, with 12 bases left in between.

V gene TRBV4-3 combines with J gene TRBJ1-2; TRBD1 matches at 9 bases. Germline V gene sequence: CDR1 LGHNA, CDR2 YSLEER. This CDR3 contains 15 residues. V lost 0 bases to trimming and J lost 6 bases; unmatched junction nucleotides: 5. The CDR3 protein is CASSQDGTGWDGYTF. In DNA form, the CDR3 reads TGCGCCAGCAGCCAAGATGGGACAGGGTGGGATGGCTACACCTTC.

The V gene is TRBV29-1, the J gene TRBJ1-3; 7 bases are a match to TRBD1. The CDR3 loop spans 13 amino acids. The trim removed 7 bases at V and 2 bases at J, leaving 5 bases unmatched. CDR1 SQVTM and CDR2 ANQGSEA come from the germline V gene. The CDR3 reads CSATGAPGNTIYF. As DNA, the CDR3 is TGCAGCGCCACAGGGGCCCCTGGAAACACCATATATTTT.

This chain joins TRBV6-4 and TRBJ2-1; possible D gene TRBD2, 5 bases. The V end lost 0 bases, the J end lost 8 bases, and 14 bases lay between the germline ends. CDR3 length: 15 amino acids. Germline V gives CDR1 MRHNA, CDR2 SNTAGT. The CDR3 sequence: CASSDSASKGDEQFF. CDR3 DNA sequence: TGTGCCAGCAGTGACTCCGCTTCAAAGGGAGATGAGCAGTTCTTC.

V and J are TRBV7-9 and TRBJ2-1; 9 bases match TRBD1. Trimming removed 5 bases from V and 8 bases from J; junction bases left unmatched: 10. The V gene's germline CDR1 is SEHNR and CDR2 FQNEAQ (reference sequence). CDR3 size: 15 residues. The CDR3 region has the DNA TGTGCCAGCAGCCTGGGACAGGGTAATTGGGATGAGCAGTTCTTC. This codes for CASSLGQGNWDEQFF. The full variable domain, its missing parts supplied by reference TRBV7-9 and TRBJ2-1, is DTGVSQNPRHKITKRGQNVTFRCDPISEHNRLYWYRQTLGQGPEFLTYFQNEAQLEKSRLLSDRFSAERPKGSFSTLEIQRTEQGDSAMYLCASSLGQGNWDEQFFGPGTRLTVL.

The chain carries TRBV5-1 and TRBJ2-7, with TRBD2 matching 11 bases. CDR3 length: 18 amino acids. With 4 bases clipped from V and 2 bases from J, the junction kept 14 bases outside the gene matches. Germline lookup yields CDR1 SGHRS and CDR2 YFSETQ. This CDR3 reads CASSPNGLAGGDTYEQYF. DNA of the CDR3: TGCGCCAGCAGCCCGAATGGGCTAGCGGGAGGAGATACCTACGAGCAGTACTTC.

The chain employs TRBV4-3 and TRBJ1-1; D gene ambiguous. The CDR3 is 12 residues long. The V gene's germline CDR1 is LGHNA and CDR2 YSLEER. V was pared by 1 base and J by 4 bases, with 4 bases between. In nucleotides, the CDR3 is TGCGCCAGCAGCCAAGGGGTCACTGAAGCTTTCTTT. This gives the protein CASSQGVTEAFF.

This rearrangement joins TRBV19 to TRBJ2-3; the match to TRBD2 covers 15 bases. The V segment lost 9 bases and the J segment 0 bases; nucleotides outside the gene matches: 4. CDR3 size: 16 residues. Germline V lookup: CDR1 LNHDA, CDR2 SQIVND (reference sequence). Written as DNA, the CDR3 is TGTGCCAGGCCGGGACTAGCGGGAGGTAGCACAGATACGCAGTATTTT. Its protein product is CARPGLAGGSTDTQYF.

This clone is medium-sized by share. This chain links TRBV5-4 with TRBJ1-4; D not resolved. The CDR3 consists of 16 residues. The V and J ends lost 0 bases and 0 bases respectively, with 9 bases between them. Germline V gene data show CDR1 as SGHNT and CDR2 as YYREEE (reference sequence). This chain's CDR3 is CASSLGSGATNEKLFF. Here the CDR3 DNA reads TGTGCCAGCAGCTTGGGGTCAGGTGCAACTAATGAAAAACTGTTTTTT.

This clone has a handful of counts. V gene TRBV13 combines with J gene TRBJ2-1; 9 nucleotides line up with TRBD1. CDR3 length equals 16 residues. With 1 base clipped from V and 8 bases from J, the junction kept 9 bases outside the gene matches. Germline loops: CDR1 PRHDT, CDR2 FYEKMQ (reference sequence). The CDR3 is CASSLERDRVDDEQFF. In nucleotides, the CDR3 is TGTGCCAGCAGCTTAGAACGGGACAGGGTTGATGATGAGCAGTTCTTC. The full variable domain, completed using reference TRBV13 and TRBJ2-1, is AAGVIQSPRHLIKEKRETATLKCYPIPRHDTVYWYQQGPGQDPQFLISFYEKMQSDKGSIPDRFSAQQFSDYHSELNMSSLELGDSALYFCASSLERDRVDDEQFFGPGTRLTVL.

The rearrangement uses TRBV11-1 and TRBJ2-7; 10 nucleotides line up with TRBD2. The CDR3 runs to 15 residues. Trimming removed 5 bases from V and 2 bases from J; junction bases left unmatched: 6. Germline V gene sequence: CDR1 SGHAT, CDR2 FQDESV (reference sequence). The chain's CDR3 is CASSPPGLAAYEQYF. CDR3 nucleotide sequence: TGTGCCAGCAGCCCCCCCGGACTAGCGGCCTACGAGCAGTACTTC.

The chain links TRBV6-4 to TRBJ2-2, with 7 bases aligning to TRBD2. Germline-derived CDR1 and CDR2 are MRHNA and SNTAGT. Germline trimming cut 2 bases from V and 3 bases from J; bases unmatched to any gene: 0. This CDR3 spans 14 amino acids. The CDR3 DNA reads TGTGCCAGCAGTGACGGACTAGACACCGGGGAGCTGTTTTTT. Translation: CASSDGLDTGELFF.

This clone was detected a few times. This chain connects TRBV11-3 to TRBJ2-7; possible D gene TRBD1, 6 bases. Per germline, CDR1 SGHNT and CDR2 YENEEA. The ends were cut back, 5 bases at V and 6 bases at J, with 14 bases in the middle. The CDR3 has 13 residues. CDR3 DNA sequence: TGTGCCAGCAGCCATGGACAGTCGGGCGAGCAGTACTTC. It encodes CASSHGQSGEQYF.

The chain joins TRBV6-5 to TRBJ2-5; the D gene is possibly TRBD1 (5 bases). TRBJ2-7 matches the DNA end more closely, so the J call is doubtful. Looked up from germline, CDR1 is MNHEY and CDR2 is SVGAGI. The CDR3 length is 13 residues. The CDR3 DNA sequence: TGTGCCAGCAGTCTGGGGCAGGGCTACGAGCAGTACTTC. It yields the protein CASSLGQGYEQYF.

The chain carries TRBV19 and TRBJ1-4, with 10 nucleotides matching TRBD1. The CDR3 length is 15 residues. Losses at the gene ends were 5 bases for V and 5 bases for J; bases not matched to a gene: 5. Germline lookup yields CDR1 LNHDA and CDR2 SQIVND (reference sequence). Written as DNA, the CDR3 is TGTGCCAGTAGTCCCCGGACAGGGGGAAATGAAAAACTGTTTTTT. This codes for CASSPRTGGNEKLFF.

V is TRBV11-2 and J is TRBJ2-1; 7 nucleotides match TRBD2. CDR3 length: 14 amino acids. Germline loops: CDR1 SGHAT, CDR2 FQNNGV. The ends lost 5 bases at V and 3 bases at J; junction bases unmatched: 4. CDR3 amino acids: CASSQRGNYNEQFF. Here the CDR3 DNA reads TGTGCCAGCAGCCAGCGGGGTAACTACAATGAGCAGTTCTTC.

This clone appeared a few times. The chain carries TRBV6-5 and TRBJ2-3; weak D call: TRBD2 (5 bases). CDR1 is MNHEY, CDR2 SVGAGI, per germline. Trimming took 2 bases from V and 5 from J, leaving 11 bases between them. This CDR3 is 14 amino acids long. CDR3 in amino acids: CASSYGGLVDTQYF. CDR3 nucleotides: TGTGCCAGCAGTTACGGCGGGCTGGTAGATACGCAGTATTTT.

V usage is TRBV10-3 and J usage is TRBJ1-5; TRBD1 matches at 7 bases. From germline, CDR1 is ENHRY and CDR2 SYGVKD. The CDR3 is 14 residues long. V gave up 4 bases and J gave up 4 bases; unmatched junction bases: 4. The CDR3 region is CAISGWDRNQPQHF. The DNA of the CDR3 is TGTGCCATCAGTGGTTGGGACAGAAATCAGCCCCAGCATTTT.

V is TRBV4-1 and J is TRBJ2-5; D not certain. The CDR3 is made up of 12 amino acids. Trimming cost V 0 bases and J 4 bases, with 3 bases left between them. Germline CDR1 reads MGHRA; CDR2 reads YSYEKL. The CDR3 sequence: CASSQESETQYF. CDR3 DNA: TGCGCCAGCAGCCAAGAATCAGAGACCCAGTACTTC.

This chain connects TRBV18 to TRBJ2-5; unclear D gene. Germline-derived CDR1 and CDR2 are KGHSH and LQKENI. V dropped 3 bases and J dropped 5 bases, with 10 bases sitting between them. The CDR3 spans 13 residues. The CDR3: CASSPLRVETQYF. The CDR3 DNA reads TGTGCCAGCTCACCCCTCCGGGTTGAGACCCAGTACTTC.